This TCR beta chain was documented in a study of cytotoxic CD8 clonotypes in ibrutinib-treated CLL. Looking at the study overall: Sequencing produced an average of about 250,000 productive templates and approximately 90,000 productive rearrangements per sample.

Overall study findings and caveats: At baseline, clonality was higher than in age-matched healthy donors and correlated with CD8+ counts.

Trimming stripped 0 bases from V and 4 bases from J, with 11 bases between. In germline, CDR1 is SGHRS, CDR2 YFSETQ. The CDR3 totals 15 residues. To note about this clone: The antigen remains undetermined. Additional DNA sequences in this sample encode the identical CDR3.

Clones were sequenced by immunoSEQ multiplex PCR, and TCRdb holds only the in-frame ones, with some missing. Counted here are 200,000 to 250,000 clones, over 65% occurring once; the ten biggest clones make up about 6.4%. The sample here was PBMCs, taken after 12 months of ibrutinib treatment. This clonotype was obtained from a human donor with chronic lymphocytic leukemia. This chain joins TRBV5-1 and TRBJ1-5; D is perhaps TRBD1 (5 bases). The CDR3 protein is CASSLGDLPNQPQHF. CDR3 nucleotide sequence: TGCGCCAGCAGCTTGGGGGACTTACCAAATCAGCCCCAGCATTTT.